Presented here are 14 T cell receptor beta chains from one specimen sequenced in a study of PD-1 blockade in classical Hodgkin lymphoma. Exposure to brentuximab vedotin varied, and each patient had relapsed following autologous stem cell transplantation. Measured with immunoSEQ multiplex PCR; TCRdb has only the in-frame clones, and not every one. This table holds about 76,000 clones, about nine tenths found once. The starting material was peripheral blood mononuclear cells (PBMCs), obtained at baseline. These receptors were obtained from a human donor with classical Hodgkin lymphoma.

The chain carries TRBV19 and TRBJ1-2, with D unresolved. This CDR3 comprises 15 residues. Germline CDR1 and CDR2: LNHDA and SQIVND (reference sequence). Trimming cost V 10 bases and J 6 bases, with 24 bases left between them. CDR3 sequence reads: CATGNAGNGYNGYTF. CDR3 DNA sequence: TGTGCCACTGGAAACGCAGGAAACGGTTATAATGGCTACACCTTC.

V usage is TRBV4-2 and J usage is TRBJ1-2; unclear D gene. The CDR3 loop spans 15 amino acids. V dropped 3 bases and J dropped 5 bases, with 16 bases sitting between them. Germline V gene data show CDR1 as LGHNA and CDR2 as YNFKEQ. CDR3 bases: TGTGCCAGCAGCCAGGGAGAGGGCTCCAATTATGGCTACACCTTC. This gives the protein CASSQGEGSNYGYTF.

The chain links TRBV4-1 to TRBJ1-5, with D possibly being TRBD1 (5 bases). CDR3 length: 16 amino acids. Per the germline V gene, CDR1 is MGHRA and CDR2 is YSYEKL. Trimming took 0 bases from V and 12 from J, leaving 21 bases between them. CDR3 sequence: CASSQEGGAGPALQHF. The CDR3 DNA reads TGCGCCAGCAGCCAAGAAGGTGGCGCAGGGCCGGCCCTCCAGCATTTT.

The CDR3 protein is CAWSATGYQKGGKLFF. Here the CDR3 DNA reads TGTGCCTGGAGCGCTACAGGATACCAAAAAGGGGGAAAACTGTTTTTT. This chain links TRBV30 with TRBJ1-4; a possible D gene is TRBD1 (6 bases). The CDR3 spans 16 residues. The V and J ends lost 3 bases and 10 bases respectively, with 24 bases between them. Germline loops: CDR1 GTSNPN, CDR2 SVGIG (reference sequence).

This sequence joins TRBV18 and TRBJ2-5, with D unclear. The germline CDR1 and CDR2 sequences are KGHSH and LQKENI. This CDR3 region has 14 residues. Deletions cut 4 bases from V and 0 bases from J, with 9 bases between. The CDR3 protein is CASSRRNDQETQYF. CDR3 in DNA: TGTGCCAGCTCACGGCGGAACGACCAAGAGACCCAGTACTTC.

V and J are TRBV7-9 and TRBJ1-3; maybe TRBD1 (5 bases). The length of the CDR3 is 15 residues. V was trimmed by 5 bases and J by 2 bases, leaving 13 bases between them. Looked up from germline, CDR1 is SEHNR and CDR2 is FQNEAQ (reference sequence). The CDR3 DNA is TGTGCCAGCAGCCCTCTGGGGACGCCTGGAAACACCATATATTTT. It encodes CASSPLGTPGNTIYF.

The V and J genes are TRBV12-5 and TRBJ2-1; 15 bases fit TRBD2. CDR1 LGHNT and CDR2 FRNRAP come from the germline V gene. This CDR3 is 15 amino acids long. The junction had 4 bases not matched to a gene; V was cut back by 6 bases and J by 7 bases. CDR3 sequence reads: CASGWGTSGRNEQFF. As DNA, the CDR3 is TGTGCTAGTGGCTGGGGGACTAGCGGGAGGAATGAGCAGTTCTTC.

The chain has TRBV6-1 and TRBJ2-7; D remains ambiguous. The CDR3 is made up of 13 amino acids. V shed 5 bases and J shed 0 bases, with 8 bases lying between them. The germline gives CDR1 MNHNS, CDR2 SASEGT. This chain's CDR3 is CASSPRDSYEQYF. Written as DNA, the CDR3 is TGTGCCAGCAGTCCTCGTGACTCCTACGAGCAGTACTTC.

V gene TRBV28 combines with J gene TRBJ2-7, with TRBD2 identical over 8 bases. J was trimmed by 2 bases and V by 3 bases; bases with no gene match: 6. The CDR3 has 15 residues. Germline lookup yields CDR1 MDHEN and CDR2 SYDVKM. In DNA, the CDR3 is TGTGCCAGCAGTTTGCCGACTAGCGCTACCTACGAGCAGTACTTC. It specifies CASSLPTSATYEQYF.

The genes are TRBV29-1 and TRBJ2-7; D ambiguous. Germline V gene sequence: CDR1 SQVTM, CDR2 ANQGSEA. The length of the CDR3 is 13 residues. The V gene lost 4 bases and the J gene lost 5 bases, with 15 bases spanning the gap. The CDR3, as DNA: TGCAGCGTTGCCAGCCGATTAGTCCACGAGCAGTACTTC. Translation: CSVASRLVHEQYF.

The chain has TRBV18 and TRBJ1-2, with 8 bases identical to TRBD1. The V segment lost 3 bases and the J segment 7 bases; nucleotides outside the gene matches: 4. This CDR3 is 13 amino acids long. The germline gives CDR1 KGHSH, CDR2 LQKENI. In nucleotides, the CDR3 is TGTGCCAGCTCACCTCGGACAGGGTCTGGCTACACCTTC. It codes for CASSPRTGSGYTF.

The rearrangement joins TRBV15 to TRBJ1-4; no firm D call. The length of the CDR3 is 13 residues. Trimming left V 3 bases short and J 7 bases short, with 9 bases between. Germline CDR1 and CDR2: LNHNV and YYDKDF (reference sequence). The DNA for the CDR3 is TGTGCCACCAGCAGTCGTATCGGTGAAAAACTGTTTTTT. It codes for CATSSRIGEKLFF.

The genes are TRBV30 and TRBJ1-5, with D maybe TRBD1 (6 bases). The CDR3 runs 15 residues. The V gene's germline CDR1 is GTSNPN and CDR2 SVGIG (reference sequence). V was clipped by 2 bases and J by 4 bases, with 15 bases between them. The CDR3 loop is CAWSLQGRTNQPQHF. In nucleotides, the CDR3 is TGTGCCTGGAGTCTACAGGGCAGGACAAATCAGCCCCAGCATTTT.

This chain connects TRBV7-2 to TRBJ2-2; unclear D gene. The CDR3 runs to 12 residues. Trimming removed 4 bases at V and 3 bases at J, with 3 bases between. Germline V gene sequence: CDR1 SGHTA, CDR2 FQGNSA. CDR3 nucleotide sequence: TGTGCCAGCAGCTCCTACACCGGGGAGCTGTTTTTT. Translating gives CASSSYTGELFF.